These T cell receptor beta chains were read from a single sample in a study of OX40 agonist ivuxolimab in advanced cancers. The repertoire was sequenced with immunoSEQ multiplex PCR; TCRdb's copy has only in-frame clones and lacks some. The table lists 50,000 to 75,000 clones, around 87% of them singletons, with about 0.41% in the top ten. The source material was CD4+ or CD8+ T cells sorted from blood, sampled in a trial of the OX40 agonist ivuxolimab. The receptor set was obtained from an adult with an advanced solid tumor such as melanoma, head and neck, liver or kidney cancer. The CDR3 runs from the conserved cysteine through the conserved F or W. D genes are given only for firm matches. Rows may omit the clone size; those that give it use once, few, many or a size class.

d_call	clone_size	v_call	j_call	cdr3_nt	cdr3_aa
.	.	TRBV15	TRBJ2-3	TGTGCCACCAGCAGAGGGTACTCCTCCCCAGATACGCAGTATTTT	CATSRGYSSPDTQYF
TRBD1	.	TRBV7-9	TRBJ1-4	TGTGCCAGCACCCCGACAGGGTTAGATGAAAAACTGTTTTTT	CASTPTGLDEKLFF
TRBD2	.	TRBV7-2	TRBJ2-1	TGTGCCAGCAGTTCACAGGCGGGGGAATACAATGAGCAGTTCTTC	CASSSQAGEYNEQFF
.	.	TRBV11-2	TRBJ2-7	TGTGCCAGCAGCTTTTCTCCCCTTTCCTACGAGCAGTACTTC	CASSFSPLSYEQYF
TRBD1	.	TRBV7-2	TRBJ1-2	TGTGCCAGCAGCTCCACAGGGGGTTGGGGCTATGGCTACACCTTC	CASSSTGGWGYGYTF
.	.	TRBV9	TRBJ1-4	TGTGCCAGCAGCGTCGGCCGGGGTTGGTGGGAAAAACTGTTTTTT	CASSVGRGWWEKLFF
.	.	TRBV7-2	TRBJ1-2	TGTGCCAGCAGCCCCCTACCGGGGGGTAACTATGGCTACACCTTC	CASSPLPGGNYGYTF
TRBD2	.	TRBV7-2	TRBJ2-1	TGTGCCAGCAGCGGGGGACTAGCGGACAATGAGCAGTTCTTC	CASSGGLADNEQFF
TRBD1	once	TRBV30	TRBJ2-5	TGTGCCTGGAGTGTACAGGGGACGGAGACCCAGTACTTC	CAWSVQGTETQYF
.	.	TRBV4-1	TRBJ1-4	TGCGCCAGCAGCCGCGGGGTTGGGTACCTTGAAAAACTGTTTTTT	CASSRGVGYLEKLFF
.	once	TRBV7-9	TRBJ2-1	TGTGCCAGCAGCTTAGCGGGGGGCCTTAACGATGAGCAGTTCTTC	CASSLAGGLNDEQFF
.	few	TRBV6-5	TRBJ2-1	TGTGCCAGCAGTCGGGCAGGGTGGGAGGATGAGCAGTTCTTC	CASSRAGWEDEQFF
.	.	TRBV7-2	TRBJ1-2	TGTGCCAGCAGCACCCCCAGGGCCTATGGCTACACCTTC	CASSTPRAYGYTF
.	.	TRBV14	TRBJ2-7	TGTGCCAGCAGCCCCCTGGGGACCAGCTCCTACGAGCAGTACTTC	CASSPLGTSSYEQYF
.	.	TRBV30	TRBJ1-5	TGTGCCTGGAGTGCAGGATCCAGACAGCCCCAGCATTTT	CAWSAGSRQPQHF
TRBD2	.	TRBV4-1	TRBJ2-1	TGCGCCAGCAGCCAAGTTCATAGCGGGAGCTCCTACAATGAGCAGTTCTTC	CASSQVHSGSSYNEQFF
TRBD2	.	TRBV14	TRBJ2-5	TGTGCCAGCAGCCAAGTCGGGACTAGCGGCGTGGAGACCCAGTACTTC	CASSQVGTSGVETQYF
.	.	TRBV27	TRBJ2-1	TGTGCCAGCAGTTGGGACTTTTCCTACAATGAGCAGTTCTTC	CASSWDFSYNEQFF
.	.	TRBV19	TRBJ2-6	TGTGCCAGTAGTATCGCCAGGACAATCACAAAGTCGGGCCAACGTCCTGATTTC	CASSIARTITKSGQRPDF
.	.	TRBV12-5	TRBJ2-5	TGTGCTAGTGGGGACCGGGAGACCCAGTACTTC	CASGDRETQYF
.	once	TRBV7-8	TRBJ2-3	TGTGCCAGCAGCGTGCGGGACCCCGCGGAGGATACGCAGTATTTT	CASSVRDPAEDTQYF
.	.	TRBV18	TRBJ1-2	TGTGCCAGCTCACCATTTACAGCCGGATTAAACTATGGCTACACCTTC	CASSPFTAGLNYGYTF
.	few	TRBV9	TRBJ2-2	TGTGCCAGCAGCGGACTCCCCGACTCCACCGGGGAGCTGTTTTTT	CASSGLPDSTGELFF
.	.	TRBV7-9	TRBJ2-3	TGTGCCAGCAGCTTAGCCCCCCTTCCCAGCGGGCCCACAGATACGCAGTATTTT	CASSLAPLPSGPTDTQYF
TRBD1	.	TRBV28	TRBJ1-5	TGTGCCAGCAGTGGCCCGGGACAGGGATGGCAGCCCCAGCATTTT	CASSGPGQGWQPQHF
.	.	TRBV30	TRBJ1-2	TGTGCCTGGAGAGCGAGACGCTATTATGGCTACACCTTC	CAWRARRYYGYTF
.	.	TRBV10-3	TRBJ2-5	TGTGCCTGTAGTGGGGACCAAGAGACCCAGTACTTC	CACSGDQETQYF
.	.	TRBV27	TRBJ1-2	TGTGCCAGCAGTTTAATCGGATCCACTAACTATGGCTACACCTTC	CASSLIGSTNYGYTF
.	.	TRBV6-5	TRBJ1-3	TGTGCCAGCAGAGGGGCTGGCTCTGGAAACACCATATATTTT	CASRGAGSGNTIYF
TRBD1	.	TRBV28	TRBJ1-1	TGTGCCAGCAGTTTAACCCGCGCAGGGGGAGTGAACACTGAAGCTTTCTTT	CASSLTRAGGVNTEAFF
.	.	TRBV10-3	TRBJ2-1	TGTGCCATCAGTGAGTCTTCTCTGTTCCGCAATGAGCAGTTCTTC	CAISESSLFRNEQFF
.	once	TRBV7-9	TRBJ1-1	TGTGCCAGCAGCTGGCTCCGGCTCACTGAAGCTTTCTTT	CASSWLRLTEAFF
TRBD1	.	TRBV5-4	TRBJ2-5	TGTGCCAGCAGCTCCCGGGACAGCCAAGAGACCCAGTACTTC	CASSSRDSQETQYF
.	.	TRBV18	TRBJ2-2	TGTGCCAGCTCACCACAGAGACAGGTGAACACCGGGGAGCTGTTTTTT	CASSPQRQVNTGELFF
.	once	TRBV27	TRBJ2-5	TGTGCCAGCAGTGCCCCCGGGCGGGGTGAGGAGACCCAGTACTTC	CASSAPGRGEETQYF
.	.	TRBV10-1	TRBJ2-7	TGCGCCAGCAGTGAGCCGGGACTTCTTTTGCAGTACTTC	CASSEPGLLLQYF
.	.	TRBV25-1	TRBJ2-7	TGTGCCAGCACGCCATACGGACGTAATTACGAGCAGTACTTC	CASTPYGRNYEQYF
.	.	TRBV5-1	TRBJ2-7	TGCGCCAGCAGAGGGGACGAGCAGTACTTC	CASRGDEQYF
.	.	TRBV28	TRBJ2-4	TGTGCCAGCAGTCCGACCAGGGTGGCCAAAAACATTCAGTACTTC	CASSPTRVAKNIQYF
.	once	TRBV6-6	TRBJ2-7	TGTGCCAGCAGTTACGGGGTGGGGGCCGAGCAGTACTTC	CASSYGVGAEQYF
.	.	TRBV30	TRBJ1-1	TGTGCCTGGGGAGGAGGGTCCACTGAAGCTTTCTTT	CAWGGGSTEAFF
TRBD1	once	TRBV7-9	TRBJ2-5	TGTGCCAGCTCCGGGACAGCCCAAGAGACCCAGTACTTC	CASSGTAQETQYF
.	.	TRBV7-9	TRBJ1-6	TGTGCCAGCAGCCCGGGACGGTATAATTCACCCCTCCACTTT	CASSPGRYNSPLHF
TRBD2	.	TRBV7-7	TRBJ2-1	TGTGCCAGCAGCTTGGGACTAGCGGGAGGGAACAATGAGCAGTTCTTC	CASSLGLAGGNNEQFF
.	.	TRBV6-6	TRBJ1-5	TGTGCCAGCTGGGCGGCTGGGGCCCAGCATTTT	CASWAAGAQHF
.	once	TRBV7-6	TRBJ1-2	TGTGCCAGCAGCTTAGAGTTAAGACATGGCTACACCTTC	CASSLELRHGYTF
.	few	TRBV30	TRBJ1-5	TGTGCCTGGAGTGTCCATAATCAGCCCCAGCATTTT	CAWSVHNQPQHF